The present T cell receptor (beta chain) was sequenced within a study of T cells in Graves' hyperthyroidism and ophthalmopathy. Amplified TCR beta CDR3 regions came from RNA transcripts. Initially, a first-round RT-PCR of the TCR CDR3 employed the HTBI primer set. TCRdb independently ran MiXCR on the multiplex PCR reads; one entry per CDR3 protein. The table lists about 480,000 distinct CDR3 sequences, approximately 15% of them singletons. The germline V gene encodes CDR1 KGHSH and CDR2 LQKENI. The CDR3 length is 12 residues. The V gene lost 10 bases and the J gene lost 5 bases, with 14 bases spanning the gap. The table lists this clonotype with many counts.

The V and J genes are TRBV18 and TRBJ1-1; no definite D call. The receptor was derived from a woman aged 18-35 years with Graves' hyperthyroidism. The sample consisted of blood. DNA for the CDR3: TGTGCCACCCAAACTGGAGGGACTGAAGCTTTCTTT. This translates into CATQTGGTEAFF. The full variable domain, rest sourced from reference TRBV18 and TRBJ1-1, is NAGVMQNPRHLVRRRGQEARLRCSPMKGHSHVYWYRQLPEEGLKFMVYLQKENIIDESGMPKERFSAEFPKEGPSILRIQQVVRGDSAAYFCATQTGGTEAFFGQGTRLTVV.